Listed here are 32 T cell receptor beta chains from one sample, sequenced in a study of shared clonotypes between healthy human individuals. The method was immunoSEQ multiplex PCR; TCRdb's version includes in-frame clones alone and lacks a portion of them. This sample has 2 million to 2.5 million clones, with approximately 95% found just once. The sequenced material came from naive CD4+ T cells sorted from blood. Subset indicated: CD45RA+ positively selected. These receptors came from a man in his late teens or twenties in good health.

The chain carries TRBV9 and TRBJ2-3, with D hard to call. Germline values: CDR1 SGDLS, CDR2 YYNGEE. The CDR3 extends over 14 amino acids. Between the trimmed V and J ends, which lost 2 bases and 6 bases, there was a span of 13 bases. The CDR3 here is CASSVRDVRDTQYF. CDR3 bases: TGTGCCAGCAGCGTCCGAGATGTGCGGGATACGCAGTATTTT.

Points on this clone: The sample contains more than one DNA sequence encoding this CDR3. The CDR3 reads CAWSVGSGANVLTF. In DNA, the CDR3 is TGTGCCTGGAGTGTGGGCTCTGGGGCCAACGTCCTGACTTTC. The V and J genes are TRBV30 and TRBJ2-6; no reliable D call. The CDR3 extends over 14 amino acids. CDR1 is GTSNPN and CDR2 is SVGIG in the germline V gene (reference sequence). V was shortened by 0 bases and J by 0 bases, with 3 bases between the two germline ends. Combining the CDR3 with reference TRBV30 and TRBJ2-6 gives the whole variable domain SQTIHQWPATLVQPVGSPLSLECTVEGTSNPNLYWYRQAAGRGLQLLFYSVGIGQISSEVPQNLSASRPQDRQFILSSKKLLLSDSGFYLCAWSVGSGANVLTFGAGSRLTVL.

This clone was seen a single time. The chain combines TRBV10-1 with TRBJ1-3, with D tentatively TRBD1 (5 bases). The V gene lost 5 bases and the J gene lost 8 bases, with 13 bases spanning the gap. CDR1 is WNHNN and CDR2 is SYGVQD in the germline V gene (reference sequence). The CDR3 extends over 13 amino acids. The CDR3 nucleotides read TGCGCCAGCAGTCCCGGGACGGTCGACACCATATATTTT. Its translation: CASSPGTVDTIYF.

Details on this clone: At the DNA level, this CDR3 is encoded by other sequences in the same sample as well. This chain joins TRBV7-9 and TRBJ2-3; 7 nucleotides match TRBD1. The junction had 5 bases not matched to a gene; V was cut back by 3 bases and J by 2 bases. There are 15 residues in the CDR3. Germline values: CDR1 SEHNR, CDR2 FQNEAQ (reference sequence). The CDR3 here is CASSFRTGNTDTQYF. The CDR3, as DNA: TGTGCCAGCAGCTTCAGGACAGGCAACACAGATACGCAGTATTTT.

J is TRBJ2-7 and V is TRBV10-3; D is possibly TRBD2 (7 bases). V shed 0 bases and J shed 5 bases, with 8 bases lying between them. This CDR3 is built from 13 residues. Germline V CDR1 and CDR2: ENHRY, SYGVKD. The CDR3: CAISESGGHEQYF. CDR3 DNA: TGTGCCATCAGTGAGTCCGGGGGGCACGAGCAGTACTTC.

The chain has TRBV11-3 and TRBJ1-4; possible D gene TRBD1, 5 bases. This CDR3 has 19 residues. CDR1 is SGHNT and CDR2 is YENEEA in the germline V gene. V was cut by 2 bases and J by 0 bases, with 19 bases left in between. The CDR3 loop reads CASSLKVQRGIPTNEKLFF. CDR3 bases: TGTGCCAGCAGCTTAAAGGTGCAACGGGGGATTCCAACTAATGAAAAACTGTTTTTT.

The chain combines TRBV30 with TRBJ2-1, with 8 bases lining up with TRBD1. CDR3 length: 14 amino acids. V was clipped by 7 bases and J by 3 bases; unmatched bases: 8. Germline-derived CDR1 and CDR2 are GTSNPN and SVGIG (reference sequence). CDR3: CASTTGGNYNEQFF. As DNA, the CDR3 is TGTGCCTCCACCACAGGGGGAAACTACAATGAGCAGTTCTTC.

This clone was seen just once. Other DNA sequences in the same sample also yield this CDR3. The V and J genes are TRBV7-2 and TRBJ2-7; D is unclear. Trimming took 0 bases from V and 1 from J, leaving 4 bases between them. This CDR3 region has 13 residues. Germline V gene data show CDR1 as SGHTA and CDR2 as FQGNSA. CDR3 sequence: CASSLAYSYEQYF. CDR3 nucleotide sequence: TGTGCCAGCAGCTTAGCCTATTCCTACGAGCAGTACTTC.

The CDR3, as DNA: TGCGCCAGCTCGACCGTAACCGCGAACACTGAAGCTTTCTTT. Amino acids: CASSTVTANTEAFF. The rearrangement uses TRBV5-1 and TRBJ1-1; no reliable D call. V lost 7 bases and J lost 1, with 14 bases in between. The germline V gene has CDR1 SGHRS and CDR2 YFSETQ. This CDR3 has 14 amino acids.

Notes on this clone: One junction end does not reproduce the germline sequence, and a read error may be involved. The rearrangement uses TRBV7-7 and TRBJ2-5; no clear D. The CDR3 has 13 residues. Germline CDR1 reads SSHAT; CDR2 reads FNYEAQ (reference sequence). The CDR3 loop reads CASSLGLEETQYF. DNA for the CDR3: TGTGCTAGCAGCTTAGGTCTAGAAGAGACCCAGTACTTC. Looking up the rest from reference TRBV7-7 and TRBJ2-5 gives the full variable domain: GAGVSQSPRYKVTKRGQDVTLRCDPISSHATLYWYQQALGQGPEFLTYFNYEAQPDKSGLPSDRFSAERPEGSISTLTIQRTEQRDSAMYRCASSLGLEETQYFGPGTRLLVL.

V usage is TRBV4-3 and J usage is TRBJ2-7, with 10 bases matching TRBD2. The length of the CDR3 is 15 residues. The junction had 5 bases not matched to a gene; V was cut back by 4 bases and J by 2 bases. Germline-derived CDR1 and CDR2 are LGHNA and YSLEER. CDR3 DNA sequence: TGCGCCAGCAGCCCCGAACTAGCGGGAACCTACGAGCAGTACTTC. It yields the protein CASSPELAGTYEQYF.

The chain uses TRBV28 and TRBJ1-1; 7 nucleotides match TRBD1. Germline V gives CDR1 MDHEN, CDR2 SYDVKM. V gave up 2 bases and J gave up 3 bases; unmatched junction bases: 3. CDR3 length: 14 residues. CDR3 DNA: TGTGCCAGCAGTTTAATGGACAGGTACACTGAAGCTTTCTTT. It translates to CASSLMDRYTEAFF.

The CDR3: CASGSMTGSSYNSPLHF. CDR3 in DNA: TGTGCTAGTGGTTCGATGACAGGGAGCTCCTATAATTCACCCCTCCACTTT. The rearrangement uses TRBV12-5 and TRBJ1-6; 7 positions agree with TRBD1. The CDR3 length is 17 residues. The ends lost 4 bases at V and 0 bases at J; junction bases unmatched: 6. The germline V gene encodes CDR1 LGHNT and CDR2 FRNRAP.

DNA for the CDR3: TGCGCCAGCAGCCTTGACAGGACCTCTGGAAACACCATATATTTT. It codes for CASSLDRTSGNTIYF. The chain employs TRBV10-2 and TRBJ1-3, with TRBD1 as a possible D gene (6 bases). The CDR3 runs 15 residues. Germline CDR1 is WSHSY and CDR2 is SAAADI. V gave up 6 bases and J gave up 0 bases, with 12 bases separating them.

The chain has TRBV7-3 and TRBJ1-1; tentative D call: TRBD1 (5 bases). V lost 3 bases to trimming and J lost 6 bases, with 11 bases between them. The CDR3 is 13 amino acids. Germline V gene data show CDR1 as SGHTA and CDR2 as FQGTGA. The CDR3 bases are TGTGCCAGCAGCTTGACTCGGGACGCTGAAGCTTTCTTT. Its protein product is CASSLTRDAEAFF.

The J gene is TRBJ2-5, the V gene TRBV18, with D unclear. Between the trimmed V and J ends, which lost 0 bases and 5 bases, there was a span of 10 bases. This CDR3 has 14 residues. Germline V gives CDR1 KGHSH, CDR2 LQKENI. CDR3 DNA: TGTGCCAGCTCACCACCGGGGATGGGGGAGACCCAGTACTTC. Protein sequence: CASSPPGMGETQYF.

The chain carries TRBV10-3 and TRBJ2-6; D is unresolved. Deletions cut 5 bases from V and 2 bases from J, with 7 bases between. The CDR3 is 14 residues long. CDR1 and CDR2 (germline): ENHRY, SYGVKD. For the CDR3, the DNA is TGTGCCATCAGTCCTCAACCTGGGGCCAACGTCCTGACTTTC. Amino acid sequence: CAISPQPGANVLTF.

The chain has TRBV28 and TRBJ2-7; D possibly matches TRBD1 or TRBD2 (6 bases each). The length of the CDR3 is 14 residues. V dropped 6 bases and J dropped 0 bases, with 12 bases sitting between them. The V gene's germline CDR1 is MDHEN and CDR2 SYDVKM. CDR3 sequence reads: CASRAQGGSYEQYF. In DNA form, the CDR3 reads TGTGCCAGCAGAGCACAGGGAGGCTCCTACGAGCAGTACTTC.

This clone showed up just once. The chain couples TRBV27 to TRBJ1-1; no definite D call. The CDR3 length is 14 residues. Trimming took 3 bases from V and 2 from J, leaving 10 bases between them. Looked up from germline, CDR1 is MNHEY and CDR2 is SMNVEV (reference sequence). CDR3 DNA: TGTGCCAGCAGTTTCGGGCAGATTAACACTGAAGCTTTCTTT. Translation: CASSFGQINTEAFF.

This chain links TRBV27 with TRBJ2-5, with a weak D call TRBD2 (6 bases). With 3 bases removed from V and 4 bases from J, the gap between germline ends came to 6 bases. The germline V gene encodes CDR1 MNHEY and CDR2 SMNVEV (reference sequence). This CDR3 region has 12 residues. The CDR3 DNA is TGTGCCAGCAGTTTTAGCGGAGAGACCCAGTACTTC. Translating gives CASSFSGETQYF.

This clone occurred once. This rearrangement joins TRBV18 to TRBJ1-2; unclear D gene. The V end was cut by 0 bases, the J end by 3 bases, with 8 bases between. Germline V gene data show CDR1 as KGHSH and CDR2 as LQKENI. This CDR3 region has 14 residues. The CDR3 protein is CASSPPELDYGYTF. The DNA for the CDR3 is TGTGCCAGCTCACCACCGGAACTAGACTATGGCTACACCTTC. The whole variable domain, filled in from reference TRBV18 and TRBJ1-2, reads NAGVMQNPRHLVRRRGQEARLRCSPMKGHSHVYWYRQLPEEGLKFMVYLQKENIIDESGMPKERFSAEFPKEGPSILRIQQVVRGDSAAYFCASSPPELDYGYTFGSGTRLTVV.

The chain employs TRBV29-1 and TRBJ1-2; unclear D gene. Trimming pared 6 bases from V and 4 bases from J, leaving 12 bases between. Germline CDR1 reads SQVTM; CDR2 reads ANQGSEA. CDR3 size: 12 residues. CDR3 bases: TGCAGCGTCCCCGGACTTTTCTATGGCTACACCTTC. Translating it yields CSVPGLFYGYTF.

The chain has TRBV9 and TRBJ2-7; D may correspond to TRBD1 or TRBD2 (5 bases each). Trimming shortened V by 3 bases and J by 7 bases, and 17 bases separated the two germline ends. Germline-derived CDR1 and CDR2 are SGDLS and YYNGEE. The length of the CDR3 is 14 residues. The CDR3 is CASSERGWGDEQYF. CDR3 sequence (DNA): TGTGCCAGCAGCGAGAGGGGTTGGGGCGATGAGCAGTACTTC.

This clone was observed once. J is TRBJ2-1 and V is TRBV25-1, with TRBD1 matching 8 bases. From germline, CDR1 is MGHDK and CDR2 SYGVNS. V shed 5 bases and J 5 bases; nucleotides not matched to a gene: 14. There are 17 residues in the CDR3. CDR3 DNA sequence: TGTGCCAGCAGTCCCCCCAAGGGACAGGATAATAACAATGAGCAGTTCTTC. The encoded protein is CASSPPKGQDNNNEQFF.

A word on this clone: The germline gene is not matched at one end of the junction; a read error may be the cause. J is TRBJ2-7 and V is TRBV7-2; D is unresolved. This CDR3 comprises 15 residues. The germline CDR1 and CDR2 sequences are SGHTA and FQGNSA. The CDR3 reads CASSLASRVSSEQYF. In DNA form, the CDR3 reads TGTGCCAGCAGCTTAGCAAGTAGAGTATCCTCCGAGCAGTACTTC.

This clone was recorded once. The chain carries TRBV4-3 and TRBJ1-2; no firm D call. Trimming shortened V by 0 bases and J by 2 bases, and 13 bases separated the two germline ends. The germline V gene encodes CDR1 LGHNA and CDR2 YSLEER. CDR3 size: 16 residues. CDR3 sequence (DNA): TGCGCCAGCAGCCAAGATCTAGGGCAGGACAACTATGGCTACACCTTC. Translated: CASSQDLGQDNYGYTF.

The chain carries TRBV6-1 and TRBJ1-5; 10 nucleotides align to TRBD1. After removal of 2 bases from V and 5 bases from J, the junction contained 9 bases not matched to a gene. This CDR3 region has 17 residues. Germline V gives CDR1 MNHNS, CDR2 SASEGT. CDR3 DNA: TGTGCCAGCAGTGAATGGCCGCTGGGGACAGGGGATCAGCCCCAGCATTTT. The encoded protein is CASSEWPLGTGDQPQHF.

The J gene is TRBJ2-7, the V gene TRBV6-5; 7 nucleotides align to TRBD1. The CDR3 loop spans 14 amino acids. The J segment lost 1 base and the V segment lost 6 bases, leaving 6 bases of the junction unmatched. Germline CDR1 MNHEY, CDR2 SVGAGI. The CDR3 DNA reads as TGTGCCAGCAGGCCAGGGACAGTTTCCTACGAGCAGTACTTC. Translated: CASRPGTVSYEQYF.

This sequence joins TRBV5-1 and TRBJ1-1, with D perhaps matching TRBD1 (6 bases). This CDR3 is 14 amino acids long. With 2 bases removed from V and 5 bases from J, the gap between germline ends came to 13 bases. Per the germline V gene, CDR1 is SGHRS and CDR2 is YFSETQ. The CDR3 here is CASSFLGGGTEAFF. CDR3 nucleotides: TGCGCCAGCAGCTTTTTGGGGGGCGGGACTGAAGCTTTCTTT.

The chain combines TRBV11-2 with TRBJ2-2; D is possibly TRBD1 or TRBD2 (5 bases each). From germline, CDR1 is SGHAT and CDR2 FQNNGV. The V and J ends lost 2 bases and 5 bases respectively, with 6 bases between them. The CDR3 is 13 residues long. The CDR3 protein is CASSLWGTGELFF. The CDR3 DNA follows: TGTGCCAGCAGCTTATGGGGGACCGGGGAGCTGTTTTTT.

A remark on this clone: Within the sample, other DNA sequences also encode this same CDR3. The chain combines TRBV19 with TRBJ2-7; 10 positions agree with TRBD1. The CDR3 covers 13 residues. V shed 5 bases and J 4 bases; nucleotides not matched to a gene: 2. In germline, CDR1 is LNHDA, CDR2 SQIVND (reference sequence). The CDR3 nucleotides are TGTGCCAGTAGTTGGGACAGGGGATACGAGCAGTACTTC. Its protein is CASSWDRGYEQYF.

The V and J genes are TRBV6-6 and TRBJ2-6, with D uncertain. Per germline, CDR1 MNHNY and CDR2 SVGAGI (reference sequence). V was shortened by 7 bases and J by 0 bases, with 10 bases between the two germline ends. The CDR3 has 15 amino acids. The CDR3 loop is CASKDTRSGANVLTF. The CDR3 coding sequence is TGTGCCAGCAAGGATACCCGCTCTGGGGCCAACGTCCTGACTTTC.